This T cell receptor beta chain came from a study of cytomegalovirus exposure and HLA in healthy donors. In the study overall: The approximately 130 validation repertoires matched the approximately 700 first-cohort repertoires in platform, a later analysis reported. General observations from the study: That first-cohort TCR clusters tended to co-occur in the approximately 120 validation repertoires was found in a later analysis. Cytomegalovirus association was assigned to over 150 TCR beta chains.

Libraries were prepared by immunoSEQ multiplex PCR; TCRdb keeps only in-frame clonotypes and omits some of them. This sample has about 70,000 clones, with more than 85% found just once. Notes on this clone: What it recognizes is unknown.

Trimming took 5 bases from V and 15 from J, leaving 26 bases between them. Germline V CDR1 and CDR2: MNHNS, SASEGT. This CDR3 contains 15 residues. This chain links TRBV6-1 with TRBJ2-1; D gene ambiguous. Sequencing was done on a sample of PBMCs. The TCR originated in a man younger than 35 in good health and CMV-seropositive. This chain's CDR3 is CASSRVLAGDSPLFF. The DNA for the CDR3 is TGTGCCAGCAGTCGTGTCCTGGCCGGAGACTCGCCTCTGTTCTTC.